This T cell receptor beta chain was found in a study of T cell changes during pregnancy in multiple sclerosis. V dropped 0 bases and J dropped 5; count of bases not matched to a gene: 2. The CDR3 contains 15 residues. Germline CDR1 reads LGHNA; CDR2 reads YSLEER. Profiling relied on immunoSEQ multiplex PCR, and the TCRdb table lists in-frame clones only, not all of them. In the table there are 100,000 or so clones, around 90% of which are singletons. The chain joins TRBV4-3 to TRBJ2-2; TRBD1 matches 8 bases. Here the sequenced sample was peripheral blood, taken in the second trimester of pregnancy. The source is a female donor with multiple sclerosis, enrolled in a pregnancy study. The CDR3 loop is CASSQDHRGTGELFF. The CDR3 coding sequence is TGCGCCAGCAGCCAAGATCACAGGGGGACCGGGGAGCTGTTTTTT.